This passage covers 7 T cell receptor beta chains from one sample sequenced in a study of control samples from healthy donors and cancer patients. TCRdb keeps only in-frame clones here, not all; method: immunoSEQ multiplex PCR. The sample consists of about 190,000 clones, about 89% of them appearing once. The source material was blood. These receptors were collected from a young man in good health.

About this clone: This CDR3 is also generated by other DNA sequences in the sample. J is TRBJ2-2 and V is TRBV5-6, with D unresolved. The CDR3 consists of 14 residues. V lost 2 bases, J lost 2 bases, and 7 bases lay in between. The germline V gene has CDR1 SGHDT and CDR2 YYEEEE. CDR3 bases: TGTGCCAGCAGCTTAACCCGAAACACCGGGGAGCTGTTTTTT. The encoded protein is CASSLTRNTGELFF.

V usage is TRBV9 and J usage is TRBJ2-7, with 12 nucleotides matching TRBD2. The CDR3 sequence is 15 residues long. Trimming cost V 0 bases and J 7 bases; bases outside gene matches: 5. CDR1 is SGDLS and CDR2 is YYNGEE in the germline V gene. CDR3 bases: TGTGCCAGCAGCGTAGAACTAGCGGGGGGTGGTGAGCAGTACTTC. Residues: CASSVELAGGGEQYF. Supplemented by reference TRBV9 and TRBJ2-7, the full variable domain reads DSGVTQTPKHLITATGQRVTLRCSPRSGDLSVYWYQQSLDQGLQFLIQYYNGEERAKGNILERFSAQQFPDLHSELNLSSLELGDSALYFCASSVELAGGGEQYFGPGTRLTVT.

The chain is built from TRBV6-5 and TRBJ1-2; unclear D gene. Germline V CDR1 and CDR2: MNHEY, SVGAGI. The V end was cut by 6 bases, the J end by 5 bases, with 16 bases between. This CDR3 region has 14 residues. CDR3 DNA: TGTGCCAGCAGCCCCCGCTCGGGAAATTATGGCTACACCTTC. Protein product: CASSPRSGNYGYTF.

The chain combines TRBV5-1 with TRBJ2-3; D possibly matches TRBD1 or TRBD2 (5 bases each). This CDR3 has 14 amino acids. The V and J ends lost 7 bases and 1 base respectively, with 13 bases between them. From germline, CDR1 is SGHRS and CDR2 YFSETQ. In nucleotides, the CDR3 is TGCGCCAGCCTCAGGGAGCCCGGCACAGATACGCAGTATTTT. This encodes CASLREPGTDTQYF.

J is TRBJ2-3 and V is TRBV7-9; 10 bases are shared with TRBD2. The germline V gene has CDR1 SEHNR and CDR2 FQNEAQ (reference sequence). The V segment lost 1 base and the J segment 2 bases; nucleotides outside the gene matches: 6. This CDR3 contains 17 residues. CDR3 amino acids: CASSLVLAGDPTDTQYF. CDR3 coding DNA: TGTGCCAGCAGCTTAGTCCTAGCGGGGGACCCCACAGATACGCAGTATTTT. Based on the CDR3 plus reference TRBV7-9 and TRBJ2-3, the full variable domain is DTGVSQNPRHKITKRGQNVTFRCDPISEHNRLYWYRQTLGQGPEFLTYFQNEAQLEKSRLLSDRFSAERPKGSFSTLEIQRTEQGDSAMYLCASSLVLAGDPTDTQYFGPGTRLTVL.

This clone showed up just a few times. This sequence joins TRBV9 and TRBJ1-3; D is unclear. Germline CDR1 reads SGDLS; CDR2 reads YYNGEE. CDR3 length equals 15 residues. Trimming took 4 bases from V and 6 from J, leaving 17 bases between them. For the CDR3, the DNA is TGTGCCAGCAGCCTGGGGAGTGATTATAAAAACACCATATATTTT. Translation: CASSLGSDYKNTIYF.

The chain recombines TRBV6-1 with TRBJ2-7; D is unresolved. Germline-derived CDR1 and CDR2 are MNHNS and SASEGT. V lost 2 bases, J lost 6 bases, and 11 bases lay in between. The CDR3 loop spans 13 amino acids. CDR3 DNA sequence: TGTGCCAGCAGTGAAATGGCTATTCTCGAGCAGTACTTC. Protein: CASSEMAILEQYF.